This T cell receptor (beta chain) was identified in a study of a mutant IDH1 vaccine in newly diagnosed glioma. The data were produced by immunoSEQ multiplex PCR, yet TCRdb's version contains in-frame clones alone and is incomplete. The sample lists 50,000 to 55,000 clones; around four fifths were seen once. Time point given: week 5, during vaccination. It was 300 ug of mutant IDH1 20-mer peptide that made up each vaccine dose, given with topical imiquimod. This CDR3 spans 13 amino acids. V lost 5 bases, J lost 4 bases, and 1 base stayed unmatched. CDR1 is SGHTA, CDR2 FQGNSA, per germline. In the case of this clone: Its antigen is still unknown.

The V gene is TRBV7-2, the J gene TRBJ2-1; the match to TRBD1 covers 8 bases. Sample: PBMCs, taken from a glioma patient whose treatment included an IDH1 peptide vaccine. The TCR sequence derives from a man over 45 with glioma. CDR3 nucleotide sequence: TGTGCCAGCAGCCGGGACAGGTACAATGAGCAGTTCTTC. Residues: CASSRDRYNEQFF. Filled out from reference TRBV7-2 and TRBJ2-1, the complete variable domain reads GAGVSQSPSNKVTEKGKDVELRCDPISGHTALYWYRQSLGQGLEFLIYFQGNSAPDKSGLPSDRFSAERTGGSVSTLTIQRTQQEDSAVYLCASSRDRYNEQFFGPGTRLTVL.